Listed below are T cell receptor beta chains from one sample, sequenced in a study of neurological immune-mediated disorders. TCRdb ran MiXCR on the 5' RACE reads and lists one entry per CDR3 protein. The sample shows more than 45,000 distinct CDR3 sequences, approximately 3.5% of them seen only once. The sequenced sample was PBMCs. The receptor source for this set is a woman aged 30 to 39 with multiple sclerosis. Both conserved end residues are part of each CDR3. Clone size is given as once, few or many counts, or a class when the clone is expanded.

J gene: TRBJ2-5; clone size: many; V gene: TRBV12-3/TRBV12-4; CDR3 protein: CASSFWREKGETQYF
J gene: TRBJ1-1; clone size: many; V gene: TRBV5-1; CDR3 protein: CASSFSGGTEAFF
J gene: TRBJ2-2; clone size: many; V gene: TRBV10-3; CDR3 protein: CAIRGLATGELFF
J gene: TRBJ2-7; clone size: many; V gene: TRBV5-1; CDR3 protein: CASSLDPGGAYEQYF
J gene: TRBJ1-6; clone size: few; V gene: TRBV4-1; CDR3 protein: CASSQVALSPLNF
J gene: TRBJ1-3; clone size: many; V gene: TRBV7-2; CDR3 protein: CASSFDGGAGNTIYF
J gene: TRBJ1-4; clone size: many; V gene: TRBV20-1; CDR3 protein: CSAPRGQRYEKLFF
J gene: TRBJ2-2; clone size: many; V gene: TRBV27; CDR3 protein: CASSPRSGELFF
J gene: TRBJ1-6; clone size: many; V gene: TRBV5-6; CDR3 protein: CASSWTVRGNNSPLNF
J gene: TRBJ2-5; clone size: many; V gene: TRBV3-1; CDR3 protein: CASSPFSGGREETQYF
J gene: TRBJ1-5; clone size: many; V gene: TRBV27; CDR3 protein: CASSSETGRHQPQHF
J gene: TRBJ2-1; clone size: many; V gene: TRBV12-3/TRBV12-4; CDR3 protein: CASSSDRMKFF
J gene: TRBJ2-3; clone size: many; V gene: TRBV4-1; CDR3 protein: CASSLGSGGGSDTQYF
J gene: TRBJ2-3; clone size: many; V gene: TRBV5-1; CDR3 protein: CASRLAGGSTDTQYF
J gene: TRBJ2-6; clone size: few; V gene: TRBV28; CDR3 protein: CASSLGGSFGANVLTF
J gene: TRBJ2-3; clone size: many; V gene: TRBV9; CDR3 protein: CASSVDRGSSADTQYF
J gene: TRBJ1-5; clone size: many; V gene: TRBV6-1; CDR3 protein: CASSDIFNQPQHF
J gene: TRBJ1-5; clone size: many; V gene: TRBV10-2; CDR3 protein: CASRPGVIEPQNF
J gene: TRBJ2-1; clone size: many; V gene: TRBV20-1; CDR3 protein: CSAPRESSYNEQFF
J gene: TRBJ1-6; clone size: many; V gene: TRBV10-3; CDR3 protein: CATWTGSSPLHF
J gene: TRBJ2-7; clone size: many; V gene: TRBV7-9; CDR3 protein: CASSHRDRVFEQYF
J gene: TRBJ2-5; clone size: few; V gene: TRBV7-2; CDR3 protein: CASSTGQGSGTQYF
J gene: TRBJ2-5; clone size: many; V gene: TRBV6-6; CDR3 protein: CASRDSQETQYF
J gene: TRBJ2-7; clone size: few; V gene: TRBV20-1; CDR3 protein: CSARDTGNEQYF
J gene: TRBJ1-1; clone size: many; V gene: TRBV10-3; CDR3 protein: CAISESGSTEAFF